These 18 T cell receptor beta chains originate from one sample sequenced in a study of siplizumab effects on memory and regulatory T cells. Data came from immunoSEQ multiplex PCR; TCRdb stores just in-frame clones and leaves some out. The repertoire holds about 100,000 clones, with 93% as singletons. The sample taken for sequencing was Tregs sorted from blood. These receptors were collected from a human donor in good health.

The J gene is TRBJ2-1, the V gene TRBV9; D is perhaps TRBD1 (6 bases). The CDR3 spans 16 residues. The germline gives CDR1 SGDLS, CDR2 YYNGEE. V lost 0 bases to trimming and J lost 4 bases, with 14 bases between them. The chain's CDR3 is CASSVGSGGSYNEQFF. CDR3 DNA: TGTGCCAGCAGCGTAGGTTCTGGGGGCTCGTACAATGAGCAGTTCTTC.

This sequence joins TRBV19 and TRBJ1-2, with a tentative D call TRBD1 (5 bases). The ends were cut back, 3 bases at V and 4 bases at J, with 12 bases in the middle. Germline V lookup: CDR1 LNHDA, CDR2 SQIVND (reference sequence). The CDR3 is 14 amino acids. The CDR3 loop is CASSISTGPYGYTF. DNA of the CDR3: TGTGCCAGTAGTATTAGTACAGGACCCTATGGCTACACCTTC.

The chain recombines TRBV30 with TRBJ1-5; tentative D call: TRBD1 (5 bases). With 6 bases removed from V and 7 bases from J, the gap between germline ends came to 16 bases. The CDR3 covers 13 residues. Germline CDR1 reads GTSNPN; CDR2 reads SVGIG (reference sequence). CDR3 region: CACDLGGFQPQHF. The CDR3 DNA is TGTGCCTGCGACTTGGGGGGGTTCCAGCCCCAGCATTTT.

The CDR3 spells CASSYSGVSGNTIYF. The CDR3 region has the DNA TGTGCCAGCAGTTACTCCGGAGTCTCTGGAAACACCATATATTTT. The J gene is TRBJ1-3, the V gene TRBV6-6; no clear D gene. CDR3 length: 15 residues. Germline V lookup: CDR1 MNHNY, CDR2 SVGAGI (reference sequence). The germline V and J ends were trimmed by 0 bases and 0 bases, with 6 bases remaining between them.

The chain employs TRBV11-1 and TRBJ2-1; 9 nucleotides match TRBD2. The CDR3 loop spans 15 amino acids. Germline CDR1 is SGHAT and CDR2 is FQDESV (reference sequence). J was trimmed by 3 bases and V by 3 bases; bases with no gene match: 3. CDR3: CASSFGTSFYNEQFF. The CDR3 DNA reads TGTGCCAGCAGCTTCGGGACTAGCTTCTACAATGAGCAGTTCTTC.

This chain links TRBV5-1 with TRBJ2-2, with D hard to call. CDR3 length: 15 residues. Trimming pared 5 bases from V and 1 base from J, leaving 12 bases between. Germline loops: CDR1 SGHRS, CDR2 YFSETQ. The chain's CDR3 is CASSTSLENTGELFF. The CDR3 DNA sequence: TGCGCCAGCAGTACCTCGTTGGAGAACACCGGGGAGCTGTTTTTT.

V is TRBV7-2 and J is TRBJ2-4, with D possibly TRBD2 on 5 matching bases. The germline gives CDR1 SGHTA, CDR2 FQGNSA. V gave up 3 bases and J gave up 3 bases, with 12 bases separating them. The CDR3 is made up of 15 amino acids. The CDR3 DNA follows: TGTGCCAGCAGCTTGGACTGGGTGGGCAAAAACATTCAGTACTTC. Translated, it gives CASSLDWVGKNIQYF.

V usage is TRBV29-1 and J usage is TRBJ2-3, with 9 bases that match TRBD1. The CDR3 totals 14 residues. After removal of 6 bases from V and 1 base from J, the junction contained 5 bases not matched to a gene. CDR1 SQVTM and CDR2 ANQGSEA come from the germline V gene. The CDR3 sequence: CSVNRDRGTDTQYF. CDR3 nucleotides: TGCAGCGTGAACCGGGACAGGGGCACAGATACGCAGTATTTT.

The chain carries TRBV2 and TRBJ1-5; 8 nucleotides line up with TRBD1. Trimming at V came to 7 bases and at J to 1 base, leaving 3 bases not matched to a gene. The germline V gene encodes CDR1 SNHLY and CDR2 FYNNEI. The CDR3 loop spans 14 amino acids. CDR3 DNA: TGTGCCAGCACTCAGGGGGCAAGCAATCAGCCCCAGCATTTT. This sequence encodes CASTQGASNQPQHF.

The chain joins TRBV4-3 to TRBJ2-3, with a weak D call TRBD2 (5 bases). This CDR3 comprises 14 residues. The V gene lost 3 bases and the J gene lost 0 bases, with 7 bases spanning the gap. Germline V gene lookup returns CDR1 LGHNA and CDR2 YSLEER. CDR3: CASSHGISTDTQYF. CDR3 DNA: TGCGCCAGCAGCCACGGGATAAGCACAGATACGCAGTATTTT.

The rearrangement joins TRBV2 to TRBJ2-5, with 10 bases fitting TRBD2. J gave up 5 bases and V 7 bases, and 13 bases lay outside the gene matches. The CDR3 is 16 amino acids. Germline CDR1 SNHLY, CDR2 FYNNEI. CDR3 region: CASTTGLAPMLETQYF. The DNA of the CDR3 is TGTGCCAGCACAACGGGACTAGCGCCAATGTTGGAGACCCAGTACTTC.

V and J are TRBV13 and TRBJ2-1; no clear D. CDR3 size: 15 residues. Trimming cost V 5 bases and J 1 base, with 12 bases left between them. Germline CDR1 and CDR2: PRHDT and FYEKMQ (reference sequence). The CDR3 reads CASSPSDGSYNEQFF. In DNA form, the CDR3 reads TGTGCCAGCAGCCCCTCCGATGGTTCCTACAATGAGCAGTTCTTC. Together with reference TRBV13 and TRBJ2-1, the CDR3 gives the full variable domain: AAGVIQSPRHLIKEKRETATLKCYPIPRHDTVYWYQQGPGQDPQFLISFYEKMQSDKGSIPDRFSAQQFSDYHSELNMSSLELGDSALYFCASSPSDGSYNEQFFGPGTRLTVL.

The genes are TRBV11-2 and TRBJ2-7; D is unresolved. Germline loops: CDR1 SGHAT, CDR2 FQNNGV. V lost 5 bases, J lost 0 bases, and 5 bases lay in between. The CDR3 is made up of 12 amino acids. The CDR3 loop is CASSDNSYEQYF. For the CDR3, the DNA is TGTGCCAGCAGCGACAACTCCTACGAGCAGTACTTC. The variable domain in full, completed from reference TRBV11-2 and TRBJ2-7, reads EAGVAQSPRYKIIEKRQSVAFWCNPISGHATLYWYQQILGQGPKLLIQFQNNGVVDDSQLPKDRFSAERLKGVDSTLKIQPAKLEDSAVYLCASSDNSYEQYFGPGTRLTVT.

This rearrangement joins TRBV2 to TRBJ2-3; the match to TRBD2 covers 11 bases. The CDR3 covers 13 residues. From germline, CDR1 is SNHLY and CDR2 FYNNEI. With 11 bases clipped from V and 4 bases from J, the junction kept 5 bases outside the gene matches. CDR3 region: CAARTSGSDTQYF. As DNA, the CDR3 is TGTGCCGCAAGGACTAGCGGGTCAGATACGCAGTATTTT.

The chain carries TRBV19 and TRBJ2-7, with a weak D call TRBD2 (5 bases). Germline loops: CDR1 LNHDA, CDR2 SQIVND (reference sequence). The CDR3 loop spans 14 amino acids. Trimming cost V 4 bases and J 7 bases, with 17 bases left between them. CDR3 sequence reads: CASSSRLTRGEQYF. In nucleotides, the CDR3 is TGTGCCAGTAGTAGCCGGCTCACACGAGGGGAGCAGTACTTC.

V gene TRBV5-4 combines with J gene TRBJ2-7, with 9 bases that match TRBD1. Trimming at V came to 3 bases and at J to 4 bases, leaving 11 bases not matched to a gene. The germline CDR1 and CDR2 sequences are SGHNT and YYREEE (reference sequence). The CDR3 totals 16 residues. The CDR3, as DNA: TGTGCCAGCAGCTGGAGGAAGGGGACAGGGAAATACGAGCAGTACTTC. Amino acids: CASSWRKGTGKYEQYF.

This chain uses TRBV28 with TRBJ1-5, with a possible D match to TRBD1 (5 bases). V lost 8 bases to trimming and J lost 3 bases, with 20 bases between them. In germline, CDR1 is MDHEN, CDR2 SYDVKM. The CDR3 length is 16 residues. The CDR3 spells CASRDPGTAINQPQHF. DNA of the CDR3: TGTGCCAGCCGCGATCCCGGGACGGCAATCAATCAGCCCCAGCATTTT.

The V and J genes are TRBV27 and TRBJ2-5; D remains unclear. V gave up 1 base and J gave up 5 bases, with 11 bases separating them. The germline V gene has CDR1 MNHEY and CDR2 SMNVEV (reference sequence). The length of the CDR3 is 14 residues. The CDR3 DNA reads as TGTGCCAGCAGTTTATACGGCACTTGGGAGACCCAGTACTTC. Amino acid sequence: CASSLYGTWETQYF.